This TCR beta chain stems from a study of early T cells in non-severe SARS-CoV-2 infection. Turning to the study itself: Sequenced bulk RNA came from whole blood that was unsorted, and chains were unpaired.

Findings and caveats of the study: Matching against VDJdb likely underestimated virus-specific expansions, favoring anti-spike CD8.

Attached unique molecular identifiers marked individual cDNA molecules. TCRdb processed the 5' RACE reads anew with MiXCR; each CDR3 protein has one entry. The table shows about 38,000 distinct CDR3 sequences, with roughly 4.8% occurring only once. Germline-derived CDR1 and CDR2 are GTSNPN and SVGIG (reference sequence). Trimming removed 0 bases from V and 2 bases from J, with 13 bases in between. The CDR3 is made up of 15 amino acids. This clonotype was seen at least ten times. Its antigen remains unidentified. V gene TRBV30 combines with J gene TRBJ1-1; no clear D gene. Sequencing input: whole blood. The sequence came from an adult who was a healthcare worker with PCR-confirmed SARS-CoV-2 infection or an uninfected control (not recorded which). CDR3: CAWSVVYRANTEAFF. CDR3 bases: TGTGCCTGGAGTGTAGTCTACAGAGCCAACACTGAAGCTTTCTTT. The whole variable domain, filled in from reference TRBV30 and TRBJ1-1, reads SQTIHQWPATLVQPVGSPLSLECTVEGTSNPNLYWYRQAAGRGLQLLFYSVGIGQISSEVPQNLSASRPQDRQFILSSKKLLLSDSGFYLCAWSVVYRANTEAFFGQGTRLTVV.